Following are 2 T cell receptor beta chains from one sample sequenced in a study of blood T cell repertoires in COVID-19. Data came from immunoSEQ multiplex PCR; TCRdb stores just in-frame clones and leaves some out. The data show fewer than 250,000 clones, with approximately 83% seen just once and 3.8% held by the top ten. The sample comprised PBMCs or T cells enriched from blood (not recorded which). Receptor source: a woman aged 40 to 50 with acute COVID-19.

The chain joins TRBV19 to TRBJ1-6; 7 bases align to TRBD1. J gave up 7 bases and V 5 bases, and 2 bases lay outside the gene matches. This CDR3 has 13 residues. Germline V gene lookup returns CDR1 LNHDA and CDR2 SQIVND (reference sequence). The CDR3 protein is CASSWDSNSPLHF. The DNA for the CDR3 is TGTGCCAGTAGTTGGGACAGCAATTCACCCCTCCACTTT.

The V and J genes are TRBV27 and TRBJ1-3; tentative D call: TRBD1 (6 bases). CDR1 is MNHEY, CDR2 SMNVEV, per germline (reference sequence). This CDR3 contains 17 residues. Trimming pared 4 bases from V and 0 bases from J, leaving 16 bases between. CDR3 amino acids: CASSSAFGGASGNTIYF. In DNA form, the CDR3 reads TGTGCCAGCAGTTCGGCCTTTGGGGGGGCCTCTGGAAACACCATATATTTT.